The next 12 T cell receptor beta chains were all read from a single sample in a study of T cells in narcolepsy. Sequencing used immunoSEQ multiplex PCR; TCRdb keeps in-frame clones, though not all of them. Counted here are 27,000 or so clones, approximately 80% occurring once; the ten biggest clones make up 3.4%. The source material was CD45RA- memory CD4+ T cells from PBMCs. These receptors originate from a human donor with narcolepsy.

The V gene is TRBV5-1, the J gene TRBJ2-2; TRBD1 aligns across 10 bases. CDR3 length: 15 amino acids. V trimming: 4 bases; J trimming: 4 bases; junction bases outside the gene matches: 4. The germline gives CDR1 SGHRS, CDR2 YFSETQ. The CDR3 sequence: CASSLRDRGTGELFF. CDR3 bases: TGCGCCAGCAGCCTCCGGGACAGGGGCACCGGGGAGCTGTTTTTT.

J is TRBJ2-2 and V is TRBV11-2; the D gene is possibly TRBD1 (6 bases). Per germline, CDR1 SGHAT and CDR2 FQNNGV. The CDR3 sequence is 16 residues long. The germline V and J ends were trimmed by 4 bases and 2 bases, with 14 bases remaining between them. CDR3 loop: CASSYKTGLNTGELFF. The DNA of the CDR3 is TGTGCCAGCAGCTATAAAACAGGGCTAAACACCGGGGAGCTGTTTTTT.

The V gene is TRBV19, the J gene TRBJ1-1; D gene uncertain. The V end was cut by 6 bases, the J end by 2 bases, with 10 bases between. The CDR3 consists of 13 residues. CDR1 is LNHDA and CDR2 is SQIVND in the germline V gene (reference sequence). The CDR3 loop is CASSPDLNTEAFF. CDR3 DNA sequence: TGTGCCAGTAGCCCCGACCTAAACACTGAAGCTTTCTTT.

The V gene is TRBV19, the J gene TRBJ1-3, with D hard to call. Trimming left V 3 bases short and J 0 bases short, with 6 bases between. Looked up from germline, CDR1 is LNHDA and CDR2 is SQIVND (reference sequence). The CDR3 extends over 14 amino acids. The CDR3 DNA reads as TGTGCCAGTAGTATTCCGAACTCTGGAAACACCATATATTTT. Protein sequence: CASSIPNSGNTIYF.

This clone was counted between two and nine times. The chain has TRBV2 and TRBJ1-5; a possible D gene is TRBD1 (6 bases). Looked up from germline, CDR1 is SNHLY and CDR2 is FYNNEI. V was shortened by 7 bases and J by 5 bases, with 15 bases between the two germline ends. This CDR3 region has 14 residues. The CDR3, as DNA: TGTGCCAGCATGACGGGCCCAGGGGATCAGCCCCAGCATTTT. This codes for CASMTGPGDQPQHF.

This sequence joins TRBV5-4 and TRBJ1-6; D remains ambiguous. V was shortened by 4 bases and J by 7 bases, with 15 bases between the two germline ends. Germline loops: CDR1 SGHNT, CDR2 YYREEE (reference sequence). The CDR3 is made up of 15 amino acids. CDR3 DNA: TGTGCCAGCAGCCCCAACCGCAGCCTAAATTCACCCCTCCACTTT. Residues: CASSPNRSLNSPLHF.

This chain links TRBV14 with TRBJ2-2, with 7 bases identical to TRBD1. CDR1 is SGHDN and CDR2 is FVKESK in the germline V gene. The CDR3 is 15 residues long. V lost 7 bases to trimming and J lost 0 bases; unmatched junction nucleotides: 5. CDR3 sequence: CASTRQGANTGELFF. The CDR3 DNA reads TGTGCCAGCACCCGACAGGGCGCGAACACCGGGGAGCTGTTTTTT.

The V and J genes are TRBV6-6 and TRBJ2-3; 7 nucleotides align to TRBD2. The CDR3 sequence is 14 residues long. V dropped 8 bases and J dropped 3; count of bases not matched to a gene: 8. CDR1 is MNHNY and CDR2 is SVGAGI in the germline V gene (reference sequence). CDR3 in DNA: TGTGCCAGCGGACTAGAATTGGGTACAGATACGCAGTATTTT. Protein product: CASGLELGTDTQYF.

For the CDR3, the DNA is TGTGCCAGCAGTTACTCGCATGAAGAGACCCAGTACTTC. Translating gives CASSYSHEETQYF. The rearrangement uses TRBV6-5 and TRBJ2-5; no definite D call. V lost 0 bases to trimming and J lost 3 bases, with 5 bases between them. The CDR3 is 13 residues long. Germline lookup yields CDR1 MNHEY and CDR2 SVGAGI.

The chain's CDR3 is CASSLVVGSGKEETQYF. The CDR3 DNA reads as TGTGCCAGCAGCTTAGTTGTGGGTAGCGGGAAAGAAGAGACCCAGTACTTC. The chain recombines TRBV13 with TRBJ2-5, with 8 bases lining up with TRBD2. The CDR3 contains 17 residues. With V trimmed by 1 base and J by 3 bases, 10 bases remained unmatched. The germline V gene encodes CDR1 PRHDT and CDR2 FYEKMQ (reference sequence).

The CDR3 DNA follows: TGTGCCAGCAGCGTAGGCCAGGGGGCCGCCTACGAGCAGTACTTC. Translating it yields CASSVGQGAAYEQYF. The rearrangement uses TRBV9 and TRBJ2-7, with 8 bases aligning to TRBD1. The germline V gene encodes CDR1 SGDLS and CDR2 YYNGEE. The CDR3 covers 15 residues. V shed 0 bases, J shed 2 bases, and the junction held 4 bases outside the gene matches.

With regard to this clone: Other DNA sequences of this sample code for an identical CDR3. The CDR3 is CACGRGGLYNEQFF. CDR3 in DNA: TGTGCCTGCGGTCGGGGGGGCCTTTACAATGAGCAGTTCTTC. This chain links TRBV30 with TRBJ2-1, with 8 positions matching TRBD2. Germline-derived CDR1 and CDR2 are GTSNPN and SVGIG (reference sequence). The CDR3 loop spans 14 amino acids. V lost 6 bases, J lost 4 bases, and 8 bases stayed unmatched.